These 25 T cell receptor beta chains originate from one sample sequenced in a study of blood T cells in healthy people across ages. A second PCR of 7 to 11 cycles used a sample-barcoded 5' primer and a J-beta primer mix. TCRdb passed the 5' RACE reads through MiXCR, listing each CDR3 protein once. The sample has 650,000 to 800,000 distinct CDR3 sequences; under 55% are singletons. Sequencing input: blood. Receptor source: a man between 60 and 75 years old in good health.

This clonotype was counted a few times. This sequence joins TRBV3-1 and TRBJ1-2, with D possibly matching TRBD1 (5 bases). Looked up from germline, CDR1 is LGHDT and CDR2 is YNNKEL (reference sequence). The CDR3 is 15 residues long. V gave up 1 base and J gave up 4 bases, with 13 bases separating them. The CDR3 nucleotides are TGTGCCAGCAGCCAAGTCCCCGACAGCTTCTATGGCTACACCTTC. Translation gives CASSQVPDSFYGYTF.

This clonotype was observed a handful of times. The CDR3 spells CASSQDKGAGSTDTQYF. The CDR3 region has the DNA TGCGCCAGCAGCCAAGATAAAGGAGCCGGTAGCACAGATACGCAGTATTTT. J is TRBJ2-3 and V is TRBV4-3; D remains unclear. V lost 0 bases, J lost 0 bases, and 13 bases lay in between. CDR1 LGHNA and CDR2 YSLEER come from the germline V gene. The CDR3 is 17 amino acids.

Comment on this clonotype: A much more abundant neighbour one base away suggests this may be a read error. J is TRBJ2-7 and V is TRBV5-1; 10 nucleotides line up with TRBD2. There are 15 residues in the CDR3. Germline V gene lookup returns CDR1 SGHRS and CDR2 YFSETQ. CDR3 region: CASGFRTSGGYEQYF. The CDR3 DNA is TGCGCCAGCGGCTTCCGGACTAGCGGTGGATACGAGCAGTACTTC.

About this clonotype: The junction departs from the called germline gene at one end, perhaps through a read error. V usage is TRBV27 and J usage is TRBJ2-5; no clear D gene. Germline loops: CDR1 MNHEY, CDR2 SMNVEV (reference sequence). The CDR3 spans 13 residues. CDR3 in DNA: TGTGCCAGCAGTGTATCGGCTCGTCAAACCCAGTACTTC. Translating gives CASSVSARQTQYF.

This chain connects TRBV20-1 to TRBJ1-1; D uncertain. The CDR3 has 14 amino acids. V was shortened by 0 bases and J by 1 base, with 9 bases between the two germline ends. Germline V gives CDR1 DFQATT, CDR2 SNEGSKA (reference sequence). The CDR3 is CSARDPGENTEAFF. CDR3 sequence (DNA): TGCAGTGCTAGAGATCCCGGGGAGAACACTGAAGCTTTCTTT.

The chain links TRBV6-1 to TRBJ2-7; tentatively, D is TRBD1 (5 bases). This CDR3 comprises 14 residues. The germline V gene encodes CDR1 MNHNS and CDR2 SASEGT. Trimming took 2 bases from V and 10 from J, leaving 18 bases between them. The CDR3 is CASSELGQGLSQYF. The CDR3 nucleotides read TGTGCCAGCAGTGAACTTGGACAAGGCCTGTCCCAGTACTTC.

This chain connects TRBV19 to TRBJ2-1; tentative D call: TRBD1 (6 bases). V lost 3 bases and J lost 9, with 18 bases in between. This CDR3 comprises 15 residues. CDR1 and CDR2 (germline): LNHDA, SQIVND (reference sequence). The CDR3 DNA reads TGTGCCAGTAGTATCCCGACCGGGCAGGGGTCTGAGCAGTTCTTC. This gives the protein CASSIPTGQGSEQFF.

The chain recombines TRBV7-2 with TRBJ1-2; possible D gene TRBD1, 5 bases. Trimming removed 5 bases from V and 8 bases from J, with 24 bases in between. CDR3 length: 16 amino acids. Germline V gene lookup returns CDR1 SGHTA and CDR2 FQGNSA. The DNA for the CDR3 is TGTGCCAGCAGCCCTAGAAACGCCGGGACCGGGGGAGGCTACACCTTC. Translated: CASSPRNAGTGGGYTF.

This clonotype turned up a few times. The chain uses TRBV10-2 and TRBJ1-1, with TRBD1 identical over 9 bases. Germline assignment: CDR1 WSHSY and CDR2 SAAADI. J lost 2 bases, V lost 10 bases, and 5 bases had no gene match. The CDR3 is 13 residues long. CDR3 sequence reads: CATAQGANTEAFF. The CDR3 nucleotides read TGCGCCACCGCACAGGGGGCTAACACTGAAGCTTTCTTT.

V gene TRBV12-3 or TRBV12-4 combines with J gene TRBJ1-2; 9 nucleotides line up with TRBD1. The CDR3 length is 13 residues. V lost 6 bases and J lost 8; bases outside the gene matches: 7. CDR3 residues: CASRSGQGSGYTF. The CDR3 nucleotides read TGTGCCAGCAGATCGGGACAGGGCTCGGGCTACACCTTC.

This clonotype appeared many times. The V gene is TRBV7-9, the J gene TRBJ2-5; D gene ambiguous. With 1 base removed from V and 1 base from J, the gap between germline ends came to 10 bases. Germline CDR1 and CDR2: SEHNR and FQNEAQ (reference sequence). The length of the CDR3 is 15 residues. CDR3 bases: TGTGCCAGCAGCTTAGTGCAGGCGCTCCAAGAGACCCAGTACTTC. Protein product: CASSLVQALQETQYF.

The J gene is TRBJ2-3, the V gene TRBV20-1, with D perhaps TRBD2 (5 bases). Trimming removed 7 bases at V and 4 bases at J, with 12 bases between. Germline V CDR1 and CDR2: DFQATT, SNEGSKA (reference sequence). The CDR3 extends over 12 amino acids. CDR3 nucleotides: TGCAGTGGAGGCGGGTGGGCAGATACGCAGTATTTT. Protein: CSGGGWADTQYF.

Many counts were recorded for this clonotype. This chain links TRBV20-1 with TRBJ1-1; D uncertain. Looked up from germline, CDR1 is DFQATT and CDR2 is SNEGSKA (reference sequence). This CDR3 is built from 11 residues. Deletions cut 0 bases from V and 11 bases from J, with 10 bases between. CDR3 loop: CSARDLSGAFF. The DNA of the CDR3 is TGCAGTGCTAGAGATCTTTCGGGGGCTTTCTTT.

Here the CDR3 reads CASSGTSPNTGELFF. The CDR3 region has the DNA TGTGCCAGCAGTGGGACTAGCCCGAACACCGGGGAGCTGTTTTTT. V gene TRBV2 combines with J gene TRBJ2-2, with 8 bases matching TRBD2. The CDR3 is 15 amino acids. Germline CDR1 is SNHLY and CDR2 is FYNNEI. The V segment lost 4 bases and the J segment 0 bases; nucleotides outside the gene matches: 1.

There are a few counts of this clonotype. The chain uses TRBV7-2 and TRBJ2-5; 7 positions agree with TRBD2. The germline V gene has CDR1 SGHTA and CDR2 FQGNSA. Trimming took 1 base from V and 4 from J; bases not matched to a gene: 6. The CDR3 is made up of 15 amino acids. CDR3 nucleotides: TGTGCCAGCAGCTTAGATTCGGGGGGAGGAGAGACCCAGTACTTC. Its protein product is CASSLDSGGGETQYF.

This chain uses TRBV4-3 with TRBJ1-2, with no clear D. V lost 0 bases and J 0 bases, leaving 8 bases between the germline ends. CDR1 and CDR2 (germline): LGHNA, YSLEER. The CDR3 spans 15 residues. This CDR3 reads CASSQEAETNYGYTF. In nucleotides, the CDR3 is TGCGCCAGCAGCCAAGAGGCAGAAACTAACTATGGCTACACCTTC.

CDR3 sequence: CASSQMTGTYEQYF. For the CDR3, the DNA is TGTGCCAGCAGCCAGATGACAGGGACCTACGAGCAGTACTTC. V gene TRBV3-1 combines with J gene TRBJ2-7; 7 positions agree with TRBD1. After removal of 3 bases from V and 2 bases from J, the junction contained 4 bases not matched to a gene. Per germline, CDR1 LGHDT and CDR2 YNNKEL (reference sequence). The length of the CDR3 is 14 residues.

This chain links TRBV7-2 with TRBJ1-6; TRBD1 is a possible D gene (6 bases). V lost 2 bases and J lost 0, with 17 bases in between. The CDR3 length is 19 residues. Germline V gene lookup returns CDR1 SGHTA and CDR2 FQGNSA. This CDR3 is CASSLTGLRGGSYNSPLHF. CDR3 bases: TGTGCCAGCAGCTTAACCGGATTGAGGGGGGGCTCCTATAATTCACCCCTCCACTTT.

Ten or more counts support this clonotype. The V gene is TRBV20-1, the J gene TRBJ1-2, with a possible D match to TRBD1 (5 bases). The germline V and J ends were trimmed by 0 bases and 2 bases, with 10 bases remaining between them. The CDR3 sequence is 14 residues long. Germline CDR1 DFQATT, CDR2 SNEGSKA (reference sequence). The CDR3 region has the DNA TGCAGTGCTAGAGATCAGGGATTAAACTATGGCTACACCTTC. This sequence encodes CSARDQGLNYGYTF.

The table lists this clonotype with a few counts. The chain couples TRBV28 to TRBJ1-4, with D possibly TRBD1 on 6 matching bases. The germline CDR1 and CDR2 sequences are MDHEN and SYDVKM. V was clipped by 5 bases and J by 7 bases, with 17 bases between them. CDR3 length equals 15 residues. This CDR3 reads CASSTQQGGTEKLFF. For the CDR3, the DNA is TGTGCCAGCAGTACCCAACAGGGAGGAACTGAAAAACTGTTTTTT.

V and J are TRBV20-1 and TRBJ2-7; D call uncertain. The length of the CDR3 is 11 residues. Germline V CDR1 and CDR2: DFQATT, SNEGSKA (reference sequence). In DNA, the CDR3 is TGCAGCGGATACGTGGGATACGAGCAGTACTTC. It is translated as CSGYVGYEQYF.

The chain links TRBV18 to TRBJ1-6; possibly TRBD1 for D (5 bases). There are 14 residues in the CDR3. V was trimmed by 3 bases and J by 8 bases, leaving 11 bases between them. Germline assignment: CDR1 KGHSH and CDR2 LQKENI. The CDR3 DNA reads TGTGCCAGCTCACCCACCGGGGCCGATTCACCCCTCCACTTT. It codes for CASSPTGADSPLHF.

CDR3: CASSRGLAGSTGELFF. CDR3 sequence (DNA): TGTGCCAGCAGCAGGGGACTAGCGGGAAGCACCGGGGAGCTGTTTTTT. The V call is TRBV5-6, the J call TRBJ2-2, with TRBD2 matching over 13 bases. V trimming: 4 bases; J trimming: 4 bases; junction bases outside the gene matches: 4. Looked up from germline, CDR1 is SGHDT and CDR2 is YYEEEE. This CDR3 has 16 amino acids.

This clonotype was picked up a small number of times. CDR3 in amino acids: CATSKDRIYGYTF. The CDR3 DNA follows: TGTGCCACCAGCAAAGACAGGATCTATGGCTACACCTTC. This chain joins TRBV15 and TRBJ1-2; possible D gene TRBD1, 6 bases. The CDR3 is 13 residues long. CDR1 is LNHNV and CDR2 is YYDKDF in the germline V gene (reference sequence). Trimming stripped 4 bases from V and 4 bases from J, with 10 bases between.

The V gene is TRBV5-1, the J gene TRBJ2-1; 10 bases are shared with TRBD2. The CDR3 is made up of 14 amino acids. The V segment lost 4 bases and the J segment 5 bases; nucleotides outside the gene matches: 3. Germline V gives CDR1 SGHRS, CDR2 YFSETQ. CDR3 residues: CASSERGGNNEQFF. The CDR3 DNA is TGCGCCAGCAGCGAGCGGGGGGGGAACAATGAGCAGTTCTTC.